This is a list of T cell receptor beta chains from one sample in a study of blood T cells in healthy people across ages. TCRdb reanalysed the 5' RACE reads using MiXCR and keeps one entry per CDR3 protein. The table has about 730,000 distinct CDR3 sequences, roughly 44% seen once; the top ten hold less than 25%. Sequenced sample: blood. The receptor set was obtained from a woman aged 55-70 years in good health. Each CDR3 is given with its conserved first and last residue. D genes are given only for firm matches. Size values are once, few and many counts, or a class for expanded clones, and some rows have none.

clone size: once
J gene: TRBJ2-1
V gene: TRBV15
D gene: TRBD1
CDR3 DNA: TGTGCCACCAGCAGCGGACGGGACAGCTCCTACAATGAGCAGTTCTTC
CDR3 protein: CATSSGRDSSYNEQFF

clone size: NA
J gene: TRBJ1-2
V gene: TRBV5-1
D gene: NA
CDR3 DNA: TGCGCCAGCAGCTTGGAATGGGTCGGGGATGGCTACACCTTC
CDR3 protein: CASSLEWVGDGYTF

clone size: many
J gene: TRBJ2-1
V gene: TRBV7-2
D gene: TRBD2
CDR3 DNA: TGTGCCAGCAGCATAATGAGCGGGGGCAATGAGCAGTTCTTC
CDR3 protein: CASSIMSGGNEQFF

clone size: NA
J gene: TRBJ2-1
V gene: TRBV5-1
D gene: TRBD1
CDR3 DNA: TGCGCCAGCAGCAAGCGGGACAGGGGCAATGAGCAGTTCTTC
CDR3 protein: CASSKRDRGNEQFF

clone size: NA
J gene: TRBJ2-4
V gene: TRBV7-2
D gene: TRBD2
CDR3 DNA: TGTGCCAGCAGCTCGGGACTAGCGGGCAGAAACATTCAGTACTTC
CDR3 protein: CASSSGLAGRNIQYF

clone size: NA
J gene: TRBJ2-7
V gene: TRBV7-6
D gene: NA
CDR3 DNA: TGTGCCAGCAGCTTAGATTCCGGGACTTACATCTACGAGCAGTACTTC
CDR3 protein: CASSLDSGTYIYEQYF

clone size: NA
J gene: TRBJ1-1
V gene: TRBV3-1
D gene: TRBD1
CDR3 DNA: TGTGCCAGCAGCCCATTGACAGGGGGCCTCTCTGAAGCTTTTTTT
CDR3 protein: CASSPLTGGLSEAFF

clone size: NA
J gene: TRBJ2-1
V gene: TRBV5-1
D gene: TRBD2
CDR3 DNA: TGCGCCAGCAGCTCTGCCCTAGCGGGAGGGCCCTCAAGGTACAATGAGCAGTTCTTC
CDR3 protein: CASSSALAGGPSRYNEQFF

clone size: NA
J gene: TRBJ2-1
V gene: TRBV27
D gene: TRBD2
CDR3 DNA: TGTGCCAGCAGTTTACGGACTAGCGGGAGGACATGGCCGGGTGAGCAGTTCTTC
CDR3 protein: CASSLRTSGRTWPGEQFF

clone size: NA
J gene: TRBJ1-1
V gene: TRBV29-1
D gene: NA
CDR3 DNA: TGCAGCGTTGCCCCACACGGACCGAACACTGAAGCTTTCTTT
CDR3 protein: CSVAPHGPNTEAFF

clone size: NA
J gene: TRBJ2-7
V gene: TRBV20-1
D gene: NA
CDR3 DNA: TGCAGTGCTGGCCTAAAGCGGAGCTCCTACGAGCAGTACTTC
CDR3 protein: CSAGLKRSSYEQYF

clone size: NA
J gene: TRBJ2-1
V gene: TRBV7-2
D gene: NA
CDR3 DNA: TGTGCCAGCAGCTTAGAGGCTAGCTTGCAGTTCTTC
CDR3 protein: CASSLEASLQFF

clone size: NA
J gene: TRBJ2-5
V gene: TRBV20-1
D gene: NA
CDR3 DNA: TGCAGTGCCCGAGGACAGAACCAAGAGACCCAGTACTTC
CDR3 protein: CSARGQNQETQYF

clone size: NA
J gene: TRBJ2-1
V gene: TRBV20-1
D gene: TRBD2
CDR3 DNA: TGCAGTGCTAGGGCGGCTAGCGGGGCCAAGGAGCAGTTCTTC
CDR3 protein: CSARAASGAKEQFF

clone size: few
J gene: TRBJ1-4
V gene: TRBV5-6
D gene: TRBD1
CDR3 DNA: TGTGCCAGCAGCTTGGAACAGGGGACAGGGAACGAAAAACTGTTTTTT
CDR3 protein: CASSLEQGTGNEKLFF

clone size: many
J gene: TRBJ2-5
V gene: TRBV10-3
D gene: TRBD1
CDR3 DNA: TGTGCCATCAGTGGACAGGGGGCTCAAGAGACCCAGTACTTC
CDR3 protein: CAISGQGAQETQYF

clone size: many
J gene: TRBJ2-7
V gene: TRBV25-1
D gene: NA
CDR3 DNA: TGTGCCAGCAGTGCCGGGAACCCCTACGAGCAGTACTTC
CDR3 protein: CASSAGNPYEQYF

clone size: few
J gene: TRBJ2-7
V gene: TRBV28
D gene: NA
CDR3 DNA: TGTGCCAGCATCCCCCAACGAGGCAACTCCTACGAGCAGTACTTC
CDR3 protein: CASIPQRGNSYEQYF

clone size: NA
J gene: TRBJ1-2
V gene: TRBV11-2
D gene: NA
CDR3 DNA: TGTGCCAGCAGCTTAGCGCCAGGGGATGCCGCCCACTATGGCTACACCTTC
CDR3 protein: CASSLAPGDAAHYGYTF

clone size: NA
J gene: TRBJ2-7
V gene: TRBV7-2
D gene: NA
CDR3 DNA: TGTGCCAGCAGCTTAGCCTCATGGGAGACACCTACCTACGAGCAGTACTTC
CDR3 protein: CASSLASWETPTYEQYF

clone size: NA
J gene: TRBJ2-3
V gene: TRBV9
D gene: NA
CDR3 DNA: TGTGCCAGCAGCGCCTCGGGGCCGAGCACAGATACGCAGTATTTT
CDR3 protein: CASSASGPSTDTQYF

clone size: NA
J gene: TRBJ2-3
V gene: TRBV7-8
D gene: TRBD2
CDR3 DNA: TGTGCCAGCAGCCGGACTAGCGGGGGGCCTCCAGATACGCAGTATTTT
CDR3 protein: CASSRTSGGPPDTQYF

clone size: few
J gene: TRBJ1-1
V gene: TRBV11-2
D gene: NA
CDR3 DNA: TGTGCCAGCAGCCCCCTTGGGCGGACAATGAACACTGAAGCTTTCTTT
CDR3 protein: CASSPLGRTMNTEAFF

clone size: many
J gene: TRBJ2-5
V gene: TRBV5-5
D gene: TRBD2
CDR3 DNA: TGTGCCAGCAGCTCCATTGCCAGCGGGGGGCAAGAGACCCAGTACTTC
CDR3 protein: CASSSIASGGQETQYF

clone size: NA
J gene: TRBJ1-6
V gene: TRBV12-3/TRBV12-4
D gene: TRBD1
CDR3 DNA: TGTGCCAGCAGGGGGGCGGCAGGGGGTTCTTCACCCCTCCACTTT
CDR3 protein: CASRGAAGGSSPLHF

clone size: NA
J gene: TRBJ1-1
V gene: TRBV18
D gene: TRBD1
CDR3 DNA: TGTGCCAGCTCACCCCAGGGGGCAGGTCAGGCGAACACTGAAGCTTTCTTT
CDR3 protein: CASSPQGAGQANTEAFF

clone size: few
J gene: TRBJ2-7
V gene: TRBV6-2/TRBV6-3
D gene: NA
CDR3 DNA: TGTGCCAGCAGTATTCCGCAGGGTTTCGCCTACGAGCAGTACTTC
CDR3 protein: CASSIPQGFAYEQYF

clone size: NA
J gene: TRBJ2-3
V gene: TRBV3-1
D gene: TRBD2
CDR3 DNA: TGTGCCAGCAGCCCGTTTAGCGGGGGGCCCACAGATACGCAGTATTTT
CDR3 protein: CASSPFSGGPTDTQYF

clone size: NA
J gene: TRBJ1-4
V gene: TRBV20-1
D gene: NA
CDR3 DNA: TGCAGTGCTAGTGAAGGGAACAGTGAAAAACTGTTTTTT
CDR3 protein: CSASEGNSEKLFF

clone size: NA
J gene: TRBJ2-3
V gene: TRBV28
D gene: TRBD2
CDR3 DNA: TGTGCCAGCAGTCCAACCGGACTAGCGGGAGTTTTAGATACGCAGTATTTT
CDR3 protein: CASSPTGLAGVLDTQYF

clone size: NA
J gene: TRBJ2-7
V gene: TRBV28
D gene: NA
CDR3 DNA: TGTGCCAGCAGTGTACCGGGGTTAGGGTACGAGCAGTACTTC
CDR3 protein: CASSVPGLGYEQYF

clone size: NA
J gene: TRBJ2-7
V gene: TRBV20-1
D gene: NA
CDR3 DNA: TGCAGTGCAGAAGTGGGGGGCGGCCTCTACGAGCAGTACTTC
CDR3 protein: CSAEVGGGLYEQYF

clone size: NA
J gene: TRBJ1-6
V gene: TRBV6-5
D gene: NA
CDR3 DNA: TGTGCCAGCAACCCCGCACAGGGTTCACCCCTCCACTTT
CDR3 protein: CASNPAQGSPLHF

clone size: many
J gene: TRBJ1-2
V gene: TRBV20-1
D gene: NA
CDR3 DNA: TGCAGTGCTACCCCCGGAGGCTACACCTTC
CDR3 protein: CSATPGGYTF

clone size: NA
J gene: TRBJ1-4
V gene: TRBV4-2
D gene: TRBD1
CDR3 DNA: TGTGCCAGCAGCCAGAGTACCGGGACAGGGGGCGAAAAACTGTTTTTT
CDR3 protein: CASSQSTGTGGEKLFF

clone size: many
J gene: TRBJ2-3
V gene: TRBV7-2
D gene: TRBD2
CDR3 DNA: TGTGCCAGCAGCCGACTAGCGGGGGTCACAGATACGCAGTATTTT
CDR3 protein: CASSRLAGVTDTQYF

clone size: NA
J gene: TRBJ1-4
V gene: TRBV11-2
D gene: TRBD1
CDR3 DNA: TGTGCCAGCAGCTTAGAAAGACAGGGAACACTGTTTTTT
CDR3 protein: CASSLERQGTLFF

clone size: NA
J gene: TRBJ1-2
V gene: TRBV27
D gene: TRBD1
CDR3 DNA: TGTGCCAGCAGTTTCACAGGGGCAGGGAGGGGCTACACCTTC
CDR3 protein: CASSFTGAGRGYTF

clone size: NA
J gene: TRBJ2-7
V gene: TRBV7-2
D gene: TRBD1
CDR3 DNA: TGTGCCAGCAGCTTCGACAGGGGGACCTACGAGCAGTACTTC
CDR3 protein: CASSFDRGTYEQYF

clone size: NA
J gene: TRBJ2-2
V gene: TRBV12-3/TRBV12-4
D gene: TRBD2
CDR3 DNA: TGTGCCAGCAGCCTGACTAGCGGGGTAACCGGGGAGCTGTTTTTT
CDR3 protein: CASSLTSGVTGELFF

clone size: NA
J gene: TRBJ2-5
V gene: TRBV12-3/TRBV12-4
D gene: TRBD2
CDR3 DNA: TGTGCCAGCATTCGGACTAGCGAAGGCGAGACCCAGTACTTC
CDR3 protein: CASIRTSEGETQYF

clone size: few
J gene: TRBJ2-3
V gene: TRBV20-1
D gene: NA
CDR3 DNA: TGCAGTGCTGTATGGGCTAGCGGCACAGATACGCAGTATTTT
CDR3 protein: CSAVWASGTDTQYF

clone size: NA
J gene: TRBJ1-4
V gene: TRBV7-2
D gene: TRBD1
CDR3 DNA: TGTGCCAGCAGCTCGGGACAGTATAATGAAAAACTGTTTTTT
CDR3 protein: CASSSGQYNEKLFF

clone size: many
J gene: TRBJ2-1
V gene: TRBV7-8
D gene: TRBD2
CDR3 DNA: TGTGCCAGCAGGGTCGGACTAGCGAACAACAATGAGCAGTTCTTC
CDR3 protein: CASRVGLANNNEQFF

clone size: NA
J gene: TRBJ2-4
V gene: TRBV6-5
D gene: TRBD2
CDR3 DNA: TGTGCCAGCAGTTACCAAGGACTAGCGGAAACCCTAGCCAAAAACATTCAGTACTTC
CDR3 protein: CASSYQGLAETLAKNIQYF

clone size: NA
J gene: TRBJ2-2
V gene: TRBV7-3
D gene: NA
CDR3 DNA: TGTGCCAGCAGCCCGTCAGATCCGATTACCGGGGAGCTGTTTTTT
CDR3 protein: CASSPSDPITGELFF

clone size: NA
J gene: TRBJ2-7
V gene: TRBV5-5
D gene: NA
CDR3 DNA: TGTGCCAGCAGCTTGGCTGTGACACCGTCCAATGAGCAGTACTTC
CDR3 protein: CASSLAVTPSNEQYF

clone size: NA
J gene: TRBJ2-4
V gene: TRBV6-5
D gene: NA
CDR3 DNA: TGTGCCAGCAGTTACTCGGTCTCCGGGACCGACGTAGCCAAAAACATTCAGTACTTC
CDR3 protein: CASSYSVSGTDVAKNIQYF